The 19 T cell receptor beta chains below were found in one sample sequenced in a study of early T cells in non-severe SARS-CoV-2 infection. TCRdb redid the calling of the 5' RACE reads with MiXCR, one entry per CDR3 protein. The sample yields about 40,000 distinct CDR3 sequences, 4.7% seen once. Sequenced: whole blood. These TCRs come from an adult who was a healthcare worker with PCR-confirmed SARS-CoV-2 infection or an uninfected control (not recorded which).

This clonotype was detected ten times or more. This sequence joins TRBV28 and TRBJ1-6, with D possibly matching TRBD1 (5 bases). Looked up from germline, CDR1 is MDHEN and CDR2 is SYDVKM. This CDR3 has 16 amino acids. V lost 6 bases, J lost 8 bases, and 20 bases lay in between. CDR3 sequence (DNA): TGTGCCAGCAGACCTCGACAGAGGGGTCTGGATTCACCCCTCCACTTT. The encoded protein is CASRPRQRGLDSPLHF.

V and J are TRBV20-1 and TRBJ2-5, with TRBD1 matching over 9 bases. Germline trimming cut 8 bases from V and 2 bases from J; bases unmatched to any gene: 6. CDR1 and CDR2 (germline): DFQATT, SNEGSKA (reference sequence). The CDR3 length is 13 residues. Written as DNA, the CDR3 is TGCAGTACCTCAGGGACAGGGCAAGAGACCCAGTACTTC. Its protein is CSTSGTGQETQYF.

There are many counts of this clonotype. This sequence joins TRBV27 and TRBJ2-3; 7 bases match TRBD1. The junction had 9 bases not matched to a gene; V was cut back by 6 bases and J by 0 bases. CDR1 and CDR2 (germline): MNHEY, SMNVEV (reference sequence). There are 16 residues in the CDR3. The CDR3 reads CASRPLTGPSTDTQYF. As DNA, the CDR3 is TGTGCCAGCAGACCCCTGACAGGGCCTAGCACAGATACGCAGTATTTT.

This clonotype was recorded a few times. J is TRBJ1-1 and V is TRBV9; the D gene is possibly TRBD1 (5 bases). Trimming stripped 1 base from V and 1 base from J, with 23 bases between. From germline, CDR1 is SGDLS and CDR2 YYNGEE. The CDR3 totals 19 residues. The CDR3 here is CASSVKNSTETYKNTEAFF. The CDR3 DNA reads TGTGCCAGCAGCGTAAAAAATTCGACAGAGACGTATAAGAACACTGAAGCTTTCTTT.

This clonotype was found many times. V gene TRBV5-4 combines with J gene TRBJ1-1; D not resolved. V lost 2 bases to trimming and J lost 0 bases, with 5 bases between them. The CDR3 length is 13 residues. Germline V lookup: CDR1 SGHNT, CDR2 YYREEE (reference sequence). The CDR3 reads CASSLDLNTEAFF. The CDR3 DNA reads as TGTGCCAGCAGCTTAGACCTGAACACTGAAGCTTTCTTT.

The sample holds many counts of this clonotype. The chain joins TRBV7-6 to TRBJ2-7; D remains ambiguous. Germline V gives CDR1 SGHVS, CDR2 FNYEAQ. Trimming took 5 bases from V and 2 from J, leaving 7 bases between them. The CDR3 is 12 amino acids. The DNA of the CDR3 is TGTGCCAGCAGCCCCCAGACCTACGAGCAGTACTTC. Translated: CASSPQTYEQYF.

This clonotype was picked up many times. The genes are TRBV29-1 and TRBJ1-4, with D unclear. The CDR3 totals 11 residues. Germline V gene sequence: CDR1 SQVTM, CDR2 ANQGSEA. V was clipped by 0 bases and J by 4 bases, with 0 bases between them. As DNA, the CDR3 is TGCAGCGTTGAAGATAATGAAAAACTGTTTTTT. Amino acids: CSVEDNEKLFF.

The rearrangement uses TRBV7-2 and TRBJ2-5; D not resolved. CDR3 length equals 14 residues. Trimming shortened V by 5 bases and J by 5 bases, and 15 bases separated the two germline ends. CDR1 SGHTA and CDR2 FQGNSA come from the germline V gene. For the CDR3, the DNA is TGTGCCAGCAGCCGTAACCTGAGGATGGAGACCCAGTACTTC. It translates to CASSRNLRMETQYF.

The CDR3 here is CSASGQVRDNSPLHF. CDR3 nucleotide sequence: TGCAGTGCCTCAGGACAGGTTCGGGATAATTCACCCCTCCACTTT. The chain carries TRBV20-1 and TRBJ1-6; 7 bases are shared with TRBD1. Losses at the gene ends were 6 bases for V and 5 bases for J; bases not matched to a gene: 10. Per germline, CDR1 DFQATT and CDR2 SNEGSKA (reference sequence). CDR3 length: 15 residues.

This clonotype was counted only a few times. J is TRBJ2-3 and V is TRBV3-1; no reliable D call. This CDR3 has 14 amino acids. V shed 5 bases and J shed 8 bases, with 17 bases lying between them. Per germline, CDR1 LGHDT and CDR2 YNNKEL (reference sequence). This CDR3 reads CASSGNGPPGTQYF. CDR3 in DNA: TGTGCCAGCAGCGGCAATGGGCCCCCAGGTACGCAGTATTTT.

This clonotype was found many times. The chain joins TRBV27 to TRBJ1-2; D gene uncertain. Germline loops: CDR1 MNHEY, CDR2 SMNVEV (reference sequence). V lost 6 bases and J lost 5, with 10 bases in between. The CDR3 contains 12 residues. This CDR3 reads CASRTPGYGYTF. Written as DNA, the CDR3 is TGTGCCAGCAGGACGCCGGGGTATGGCTACACCTTC.

V gene TRBV5-1 combines with J gene TRBJ2-3; 7 bases map to TRBD1. The CDR3 has 15 amino acids. J lost 0 bases, V lost 4 bases, and 5 bases had no gene match. Germline V gives CDR1 SGHRS, CDR2 YFSETQ. CDR3 loop: CASSQGTVSTDTQYF. Here the CDR3 DNA reads TGCGCCAGCAGCCAAGGGACAGTTAGCACAGATACGCAGTATTTT.

This clonotype was found many times. The chain employs TRBV7-2 and TRBJ1-6, with 12 bases aligning to TRBD1. V lost 4 bases, J lost 8 bases, and 6 bases stayed unmatched. CDR1 is SGHTA, CDR2 FQGNSA, per germline. This CDR3 has 16 residues. DNA for the CDR3: TGTGCCAGCAGCTGGGATGGGACAGGGGGCGATTCACCCCTCCACTTT. This sequence encodes CASSWDGTGGDSPLHF.

This clonotype was counted at least ten times. The V and J genes are TRBV19 and TRBJ2-7, with 10 positions matching TRBD2. V gave up 4 bases and J gave up 3 bases; unmatched junction bases: 6. Per the germline V gene, CDR1 is LNHDA and CDR2 is SQIVND (reference sequence). CDR3 length equals 15 residues. The CDR3 reads CASSTGTSVFYEQYF. CDR3 in DNA: TGTGCCAGTAGTACCGGGACTAGCGTATTCTACGAGCAGTACTTC.

In this sample, this clonotype turned up many times. The V gene is TRBV10-2, the J gene TRBJ1-1; no clear D. The CDR3 has 12 residues. Between the trimmed V and J ends, which lost 1 base and 11 bases, there was a span of 11 bases. The germline V gene encodes CDR1 WSHSY and CDR2 SAAADI. CDR3 region: CASSEWQDEAFF. DNA of the CDR3: TGCGCCAGCAGTGAGTGGCAGGACGAGGCTTTCTTT.

This clonotype rates as medium-sized. This chain connects TRBV19 to TRBJ2-2; D call uncertain. This CDR3 comprises 14 residues. Deletions cut 4 bases from V and 1 base from J, with 7 bases between. Germline V gives CDR1 LNHDA, CDR2 SQIVND (reference sequence). CDR3 nucleotide sequence: TGTGCCAGTAGTAGGTACCTGAACACCGGGGAGCTGTTTTTT. The encoded protein is CASSRYLNTGELFF.

This clonotype was recorded many times. The chain combines TRBV7-6 with TRBJ2-5, with 7 bases identical to TRBD2. Losses at the gene ends were 3 bases for V and 1 base for J; bases not matched to a gene: 5. The germline V gene has CDR1 SGHVS and CDR2 FNYEAQ. The CDR3 loop spans 15 amino acids. The CDR3: CASSFLREIQETQYF. CDR3 nucleotides: TGTGCCAGCAGCTTTCTGCGGGAGATCCAAGAGACCCAGTACTTC.

This clonotype was detected a few times. The chain is built from TRBV7-9 and TRBJ1-1; D gene ambiguous. CDR1 is SEHNR and CDR2 is FQNEAQ in the germline V gene (reference sequence). V dropped 8 bases and J dropped 0 bases, with 7 bases sitting between them. The CDR3 is 12 residues long. The CDR3 DNA is TGTGCCAGCTTCGGAATGAACACTGAAGCTTTCTTT. Translation: CASFGMNTEAFF.

V gene TRBV28 combines with J gene TRBJ1-6, with a weak D call TRBD1 (5 bases). The CDR3 totals 14 residues. V dropped 6 bases and J dropped 8 bases, with 14 bases sitting between them. Per the germline V gene, CDR1 is MDHEN and CDR2 is SYDVKM. CDR3 in DNA: TGTGCCAGCAGACGGTCGGGGGATCATTCACCCCTCCACTTT. Translated, it gives CASRRSGDHSPLHF. Variable domain in full (rest from reference TRBV28 and TRBJ1-6): DVKVTQSSRYLVKRTGEKVFLECVQDMDHENMFWYRQDPGLGLRLIYFSYDVKMKEKGDIPEGYSVSREKKERFSLILESASTNQTSMYLCASRRSGDHSPLHFGNGTRLTVT.